The next 11 T cell receptor beta chains were all read from a single sample in a study of neoadjuvant anti-PD-1 for oral cavity cancer. Some clones are missing from TCRdb's copy, which holds only in-frame ones; the method was immunoSEQ multiplex PCR. The sample has about 81,000 clones, more than 80% seen once. The sample here was PBMCs, taken before nivolumab (anti-PD-1) treatment. The receptor set was obtained from a person aged 35-80 years with oral cavity squamous cell carcinoma.

The chain employs TRBV19 and TRBJ1-1, with 7 bases aligning to TRBD1. With 5 bases clipped from V and 4 bases from J, the junction kept 13 bases outside the gene matches. Germline-derived CDR1 and CDR2 are LNHDA and SQIVND (reference sequence). The CDR3 has 16 amino acids. CDR3 amino acids: CASSPQGGHLITEAFF. The CDR3 nucleotides read TGTGCCAGTAGTCCCCAGGGGGGCCATTTAATCACTGAAGCTTTCTTT.

The chain couples TRBV10-3 to TRBJ2-7; 7 bases map to TRBD1. V lost 6 bases, J lost 0 bases, and 2 bases stayed unmatched. CDR3 length: 13 residues. Germline V CDR1 and CDR2: ENHRY, SYGVKD. The CDR3 protein is CAIRAGGSYEQYF. CDR3 sequence (DNA): TGTGCCATCAGGGCAGGGGGCTCCTACGAGCAGTACTTC.

This chain joins TRBV5-1 and TRBJ1-4; the match to TRBD1 covers 9 bases. This CDR3 has 15 amino acids. J was trimmed by 8 bases and V by 4 bases; bases with no gene match: 9. CDR1 SGHRS and CDR2 YFSETQ come from the germline V gene. The CDR3, as DNA: TGCGCCAGCAGCAACCCGGGACAGGGTTCGGAAAAACTGTTTTTT. Its protein is CASSNPGQGSEKLFF.

This chain connects TRBV28 to TRBJ2-1, with D maybe TRBD1 (6 bases). Per germline, CDR1 MDHEN and CDR2 SYDVKM. The CDR3 sequence is 15 residues long. V lost 6 bases to trimming and J lost 5 bases, with 17 bases between them. The CDR3: CASSPQGIEHNEQFF. The CDR3 bases are TGTGCCAGCAGCCCCCAGGGGATTGAGCACAATGAGCAGTTCTTC.

J is TRBJ1-3 and V is TRBV7-2; the D gene is possibly TRBD1 (5 bases). Germline loops: CDR1 SGHTA, CDR2 FQGNSA. Trimming took 0 bases from V and 7 from J, leaving 13 bases between them. This CDR3 region has 15 residues. The CDR3 region is CASSLAGTPTNTIYF. As DNA, the CDR3 is TGTGCCAGCAGCTTAGCGGGGACTCCCACGAACACCATATATTTT.

CDR3 DNA: TGCGCCAGCAGCTTTTCCAGAAACCTAGGCGCTGCCGGGGAGCTGTTTTTT. This sequence encodes CASSFSRNLGAAGELFF. V and J are TRBV5-1 and TRBJ2-2, with D unclear. The CDR3 totals 17 residues. Germline V gene lookup returns CDR1 SGHRS and CDR2 YFSETQ. Deletions cut 2 bases from V and 6 bases from J, with 20 bases between.

The chain couples TRBV19 to TRBJ2-7, with 12 bases matching TRBD2. V was clipped by 4 bases and J by 4 bases; unmatched bases: 14. This CDR3 has 18 residues. Germline V gene lookup returns CDR1 LNHDA and CDR2 SQIVND (reference sequence). CDR3 DNA: TGTGCCAGTAGTACCGCGACTAGCGGGAGTGAAAGAAGGTACGAGCAGTACTTC. Translation: CASSTATSGSERRYEQYF. Using reference TRBV19 and TRBJ2-7 for the parts outside the CDR3, the full variable domain is DGGITQSPKYLFRKEGQNVTLSCEQNLNHDAMYWYRQDPGQGLRLIYYSQIVNDFQKGDIAEGYSVSREKKESFPLTVTSAQKNPTAFYLCASSTATSGSERRYEQYFGPGTRLTVT.

This clone was counted between two and nine times. The chain has TRBV9 and TRBJ1-1; unclear D gene. CDR3 size: 15 residues. V lost 0 bases to trimming and J lost 3 bases, with 12 bases between them. Germline assignment: CDR1 SGDLS and CDR2 YYNGEE. Written as DNA, the CDR3 is TGTGCCAGCAGCGTAGGGCCGCAGCACGACACTGAAGCTTTCTTT. This translates into CASSVGPQHDTEAFF.

The chain recombines TRBV6-6 with TRBJ2-3; 9 nucleotides match TRBD1. V dropped 8 bases and J dropped 4; count of bases not matched to a gene: 10. Per the germline V gene, CDR1 is MNHNY and CDR2 is SVGAGI (reference sequence). CDR3 length: 15 amino acids. Here the CDR3 reads CASLVGQGRPDTQYF. For the CDR3, the DNA is TGTGCCAGCCTAGTCGGACAGGGGCGCCCAGATACGCAGTATTTT.

This clone has just a few counts. The chain couples TRBV2 to TRBJ2-2; 7 nucleotides match TRBD1. The germline V gene encodes CDR1 SNHLY and CDR2 FYNNEI. The CDR3 runs 14 residues. With 6 bases clipped from V and 5 bases from J, the junction kept 6 bases outside the gene matches. CDR3: CASSGRTGTGELFF. The CDR3 DNA is TGTGCCAGCAGCGGCAGGACAGGTACCGGGGAGCTGTTTTTT.

The count of this clone is one. This chain joins TRBV19 and TRBJ2-5; 9 nucleotides line up with TRBD1. Germline CDR1 and CDR2: LNHDA and SQIVND (reference sequence). This CDR3 spans 14 amino acids. V was pared by 3 bases and J by 5 bases, with 4 bases of the junction left unmatched. As DNA, the CDR3 is TGTGCCAGTAGTATTACAGGGGGCGGTGAGACCCAGTACTTC. This translates into CASSITGGGETQYF.